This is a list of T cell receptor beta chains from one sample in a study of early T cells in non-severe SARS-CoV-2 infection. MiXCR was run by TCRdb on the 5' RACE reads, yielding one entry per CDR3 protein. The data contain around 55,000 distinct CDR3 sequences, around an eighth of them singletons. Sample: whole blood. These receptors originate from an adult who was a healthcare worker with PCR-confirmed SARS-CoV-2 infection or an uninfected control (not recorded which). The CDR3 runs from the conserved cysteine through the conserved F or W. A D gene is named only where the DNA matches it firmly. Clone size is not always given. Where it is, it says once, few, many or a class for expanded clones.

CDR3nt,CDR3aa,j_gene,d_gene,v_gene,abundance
TGTGCCAGCAACCTCAACAATGAGCAGTTCTTC,CASNLNNEQFF,TRBJ2-1,.,TRBV27,many
TGCAGCGTTTCCCCGACAGGGGTCGATGGCTACACCTTC,CSVSPTGVDGYTF,TRBJ1-2,TRBD1,TRBV29-1,.
TGTGCCACCTCCACTAGCGGGAGTGGTGAGCAGTTCTTC,CATSTSGSGEQFF,TRBJ2-1,TRBD2,TRBV24-1,.
TGTGCCAGCAGTCTCAGATCGAGCTCCTACGAGCAGTACTTC,CASSLRSSSYEQYF,TRBJ2-7,.,TRBV7-9,many
TGTGCCAGCAGCTTGGAATTCGAGCAGTACTTC,CASSLEFEQYF,TRBJ2-7,.,TRBV5-4,few
TGTGCCACCGGACAGGGAGGGACCACAGATACGCAGTATTTT,CATGQGGTTDTQYF,TRBJ2-3,.,TRBV9,few
TGCGCCAGCAGCGGGACAGGGGAAAATGAAAAACTGTTTTTT,CASSGTGENEKLFF,TRBJ1-4,TRBD1,TRBV5-1,few
TGTGCCAGCACCAAAAGGTCAGGGCGAGATACGCAGTATTTT,CASTKRSGRDTQYF,TRBJ2-3,.,TRBV12-3/TRBV12-4,.
TGCAGTGCTAAAGGGGTACCCTACAATGAGCAGTTCTTC,CSAKGVPYNEQFF,TRBJ2-1,.,TRBV20-1,.
TGCAGTGCTAGTAGACTAGCGGGAGGGCCAGCAGATACGCAGTATTTT,CSASRLAGGPADTQYF,TRBJ2-3,TRBD2,TRBV20-1,.